Sequencing of this T cell receptor beta chain was carried out in a study of cytomegalovirus exposure and HLA in healthy donors. The ends were cut back, 7 bases at V and 2 bases at J, with 11 bases in the middle. Germline-derived CDR1 and CDR2 are MGHRA and YSYEKL. The CDR3 covers 13 residues. Study-wide findings and caveats: Earlier analysis found most TCR beta V segments productive about 87% or about 30% of the time. One variant, a missense change in DCLRE1C, was linked in a later analysis to TCR beta V- and J-gene trimming. Sequencing depth roughly uniform across donors was assumed in presence/absence analyses.

Points on this clone: Its antigen is not identified.

In the PCR, 60 Vbeta and 13 Jbeta primers were used. TCRdb's copy holds only in-frame clones and misses some; the assay was immunoSEQ multiplex PCR. The sample holds 200,000 to 250,000 clones; over 70% are singletons and the top ten take 0.71%. This TCR derives from a boy younger than 10 in good health and CMV-seronegative. The sample was PBMCs. The chain has TRBV4-1 and TRBJ2-5; no definite D call. CDR3 coding DNA: TGCGCCAGCAACCATCCCCCTCAAGAGACCCAGTACTTC. The encoded protein is CASNHPPQETQYF.